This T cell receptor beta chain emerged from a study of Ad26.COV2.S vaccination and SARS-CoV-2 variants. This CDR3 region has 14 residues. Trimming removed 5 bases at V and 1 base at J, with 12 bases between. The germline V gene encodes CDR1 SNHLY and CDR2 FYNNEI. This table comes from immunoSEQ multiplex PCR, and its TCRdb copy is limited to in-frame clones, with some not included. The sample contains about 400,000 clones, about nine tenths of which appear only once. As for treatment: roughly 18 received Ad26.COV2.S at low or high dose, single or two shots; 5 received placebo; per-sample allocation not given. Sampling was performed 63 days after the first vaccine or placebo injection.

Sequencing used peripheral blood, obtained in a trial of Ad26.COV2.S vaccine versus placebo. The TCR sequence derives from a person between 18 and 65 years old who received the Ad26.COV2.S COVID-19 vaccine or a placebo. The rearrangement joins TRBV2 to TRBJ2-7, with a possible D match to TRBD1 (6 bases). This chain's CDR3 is CASSSGEGSYEQYF. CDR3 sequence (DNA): TGTGCCAGCAGTTCAGGGGAAGGTTCCTACGAGCAGTACTTC.